This TCR beta chain was sequenced in a study of cytomegalovirus exposure and HLA in healthy donors. Study information: An early release of data contained 70 million to 95 million unique TCRs, which came from HLA-typed donors.

The PCR used 60 Vbeta and 13 Jbeta primers. The repertoire was sequenced with immunoSEQ multiplex PCR; TCRdb's copy has only in-frame clones and lacks some. The sample has 100,000 to 150,000 clones; 60% to 85% are singletons. Study-level results: It was in a later analysis that TCR association rates were seen to vary by HLA locus, highest for DRB1 and lowest for HLA-C. The classifier, whose performance was assessed in both the original and validation cohorts, reportedly diagnosed cytomegalovirus status with high specificity and sensitivity.

A note on this clone: Its antigen is not identified.

CDR3 length equals 15 residues. The V segment lost 2 bases and the J segment 3 bases; nucleotides outside the gene matches: 6. In germline, CDR1 is SGHRS, CDR2 YFSETQ. V usage is TRBV5-1 and J usage is TRBJ2-7; 9 bases fit TRBD2. The source material was PBMCs. The source of this sequence is a man between 45 and 60 years old in good health and CMV-seronegative. The CDR3 DNA reads as TGCGCCAGCAGCTTTGGGCGGGGGGGCAACTACGAGCAGTACTTC. It yields the protein CASSFGRGGNYEQYF.